The 9 T cell receptor beta chains presented below share a single source sample, sequenced in a study of blood T cell repertoires in COVID-19. Generated by immunoSEQ multiplex PCR, the TCRdb table keeps only in-frame clones and is missing some. This table has 270,000 or so clones, more than 75% appearing once. Input material: PBMCs or T cells enriched from blood (not recorded which). These receptors all stem from a woman aged 18-35 years who had recovered from COVID-19.

The CDR3 here is CASSFTLSRGQPQHF. The CDR3 nucleotides read TGTGCCAGCAGTTTTACCCTATCACGGGGTCAGCCCCAGCATTTT. The chain employs TRBV27 and TRBJ1-5; D is unclear. Trimming cost V 3 bases and J 6 bases, with 15 bases left between them. CDR1 is MNHEY, CDR2 SMNVEV, per germline (reference sequence). The CDR3 spans 15 residues.

The chain uses TRBV19 and TRBJ2-6, with TRBD2 identical over 9 bases. The germline V gene has CDR1 LNHDA and CDR2 SQIVND (reference sequence). This CDR3 spans 17 amino acids. V lost 3 bases and J lost 1; bases outside the gene matches: 4. CDR3 residues: CASSILAGSSGANVLTF. In DNA form, the CDR3 reads TGTGCCAGTAGTATCCTAGCGGGATCTTCTGGGGCCAACGTCCTGACTTTC.

The chain employs TRBV21-1 and TRBJ1-6. TRBV21-1 is marked as a pseudogene. The CDR3 is made up of 16 amino acids. In DNA, the CDR3 is TGTGCCAGCAGCCGCCGGAGCCTAGGTGATAATTCACCCCTCCACTTT. Translating it yields CASSRRSLGDNSPLHF.

J is TRBJ2-4 and V is TRBV4-1, with 10 positions matching TRBD1. The CDR3 covers 18 residues. After removal of 0 bases from V and 6 bases from J, the junction contained 11 bases not matched to a gene. CDR1 is MGHRA and CDR2 is YSYEKL in the germline V gene. The CDR3 coding sequence is TGCGCCAGCAGCCAAGATTCAGTGCGGGACAGGGGTGGAAACATTCAGTACTTC. This sequence encodes CASSQDSVRDRGGNIQYF.

The rearrangement uses TRBV7-9 and TRBJ2-1, with TRBD1 matching 8 bases. CDR1 is SEHNR and CDR2 is FQNEAQ in the germline V gene (reference sequence). The J segment lost 5 bases and the V segment lost 0 bases, leaving 3 bases of the junction unmatched. The CDR3 has 15 residues. CDR3 amino acids: CASSLAWDRNNEQFF. The CDR3 bases are TGTGCCAGCAGCTTAGCCTGGGACAGGAACAATGAGCAGTTCTTC.

J is TRBJ2-3 and V is TRBV27; perhaps TRBD2 as D (6 bases). Trimming took off 6 bases at V and 2 bases at J, with 21 bases between the two ends. Germline CDR1 reads MNHEY; CDR2 reads SMNVEV (reference sequence). The CDR3 is 17 amino acids. CDR3 in DNA: TGTGCCAGCAGGTGGCGAGCGGGTCCTTCCAACACAGATACGCAGTATTTT. Its protein product is CASRWRAGPSNTDTQYF.

The rearrangement joins TRBV29-1 to TRBJ1-2; TRBD1 is a possible D gene (6 bases). The CDR3 has 13 residues. CDR1 is SQVTM, CDR2 ANQGSEA, per germline. V lost 6 bases and J lost 3, with 14 bases in between. The CDR3 reads CSVLDRGDYGYTF. CDR3 nucleotide sequence: TGCAGCGTCTTGGACAGAGGTGACTATGGCTACACCTTC.

There are a few counts of this clone. The J gene is TRBJ1-6, the V gene TRBV27; no clear D. The CDR3 is made up of 14 amino acids. The germline V and J ends were trimmed by 6 bases and 8 bases, with 14 bases remaining between them. Germline loops: CDR1 MNHEY, CDR2 SMNVEV (reference sequence). The CDR3 region is CASSPGGQDSPLHF. The CDR3 region has the DNA TGTGCCAGCAGCCCCGGAGGGCAGGATTCACCCCTCCACTTT.

The chain combines TRBV4-2 with TRBJ2-1, with 10 bases identical to TRBD2. The CDR3 has 13 residues. Germline assignment: CDR1 LGHNA and CDR2 YNFKEQ. The trim removed 2 bases at V and 8 bases at J, leaving 0 bases unmatched. CDR3 region: CASSQLAGDEQFF. The CDR3 region has the DNA TGTGCCAGCAGCCAACTAGCGGGAGATGAGCAGTTCTTC.